Listed below are T cell receptor beta chains from one sample, sequenced in a study of PD-L1 blockade in urothelial cancer. Here immunoSEQ multiplex PCR was the method, and the copy in TCRdb shows in-frame clones only, minus some. This table holds about 120,000 clones, around 88% found once. The specimen was PBMCs, collected around atezolizumab (anti-PD-L1) treatment. The receptors were gathered from a man aged 45-65 years with urothelial cancer. The CDR3 runs from the conserved cysteine through the conserved F or W. Each record gives: CDR3 length, V gene, clone size, D gene, J gene, CDR3 protein, CDR3 DNA. D genes are given only for firm matches. A row's size may be missing; if present it is once, few, many or a size class.

length: 15; V: TRBV28; size: NA; D: NA; J: TRBJ1-6; CDR3: CASILGSSYNSPLHF; DNA: TGTGCCAGCATCCTCGGGAGCTCCTATAATTCACCCCTCCACTTT
length: 16; V: TRBV4-1; size: NA; D: NA; J: TRBJ1-6; CDR3: CASSQDWAGGYSPLHF; DNA: TGCGCCAGCAGCCAAGATTGGGCGGGGGGCTATTCACCCCTCCACTTT
length: 16; V: TRBV19; size: once; D: NA; J: TRBJ2-6; CDR3: CASSIGRTAGANVLTF; DNA: TGTGCCAGTAGTATAGGCCGGACAGCCGGGGCCAACGTCCTGACTTTC
length: 13; V: TRBV6-1; size: NA; D: TRBD1; J: TRBJ1-2; CDR3: CASIDRGVHGYTF; DNA: TGTGCCAGCATCGACAGGGGTGTCCATGGCTACACCTTC
length: 14; V: TRBV19; size: once; D: TRBD1; J: TRBJ2-1; CDR3: CASSKGQGAGEQFF; DNA: TGTGCCAGTAGTAAGGGACAGGGGGCCGGTGAGCAGTTCTTC
length: 15; V: TRBV7-3; size: NA; D: NA; J: TRBJ2-1; CDR3: CASSSLGGANNEQFF; DNA: TGTGCCAGCAGCTCCCTCGGGGGAGCGAACAATGAGCAGTTCTTC
length: 15; V: TRBV6-1; size: NA; D: NA; J: TRBJ2-5; CDR3: CASSGSLDWTETQYF; DNA: TGTGCCAGCAGTGGCTCTCTGGACTGGACGGAGACCCAGTACTTC
length: 15; V: TRBV7-9; size: NA; D: TRBD1; J: TRBJ1-4; CDR3: CASSSYDRGYEKLFF; DNA: TGTGCCAGCAGCTCCTATGACAGGGGATATGAAAAACTGTTTTTT
length: 13; V: TRBV6-5; size: NA; D: TRBD1; J: TRBJ1-4; CDR3: CASGQDRVEKLFF; DNA: TGTGCCAGCGGCCAGGACAGGGTGGAAAAACTGTTTTTT
length: 11; V: TRBV20-1; size: NA; D: NA; J: TRBJ2-5; CDR3: CSARLASSQYF; DNA: TGCAGTGCTAGACTGGCCTCCAGCCAGTACTTC
length: 14; V: TRBV2; size: NA; D: TRBD1; J: TRBJ1-6; CDR3: CASSVRDSNSPLHF; DNA: TGTGCCAGCAGCGTCCGGGACAGTAATTCACCCCTCCACTTT
length: 15; V: TRBV6-5; size: NA; D: NA; J: TRBJ1-4; CDR3: CASSPGSSLNEKLFF; DNA: TGTGCCAGCAGTCCAGGATCCAGCCTTAATGAAAAACTGTTTTTT
length: 15; V: TRBV19; size: NA; D: TRBD2; J: TRBJ2-1; CDR3: CASSSRLAGEPEQFF; DNA: TGTGCCAGTAGCTCCCGACTAGCGGGAGAGCCGGAGCAGTTCTTC
length: 13; V: TRBV6-1; size: once; D: NA; J: TRBJ1-6; CDR3: CASHSQYNSPLHF; DNA: TGTGCCAGCCACAGTCAGTATAATTCACCCCTCCACTTT
length: 15; V: TRBV18; size: NA; D: TRBD2; J: TRBJ2-1; CDR3: CASLRTSGRSGEQFF; DNA: TGTGCCAGCTTACGGACTAGCGGGAGATCCGGTGAGCAGTTCTTC
length: 15; V: TRBV10-3; size: few; D: NA; J: TRBJ1-1; CDR3: CAISEAPGRGTEAFF; DNA: TGTGCCATCAGTGAGGCTCCGGGGCGGGGGACTGAAGCTTTCTTT
length: 13; V: TRBV5-1; size: NA; D: NA; J: TRBJ1-2; CDR3: CASSLDSPYGYTF; DNA: TGCGCCAGCAGCTTAGACAGCCCCTATGGCTACACCTTC
length: 15; V: TRBV19; size: NA; D: NA; J: TRBJ1-6; CDR3: CASSDTQGRRSPLHF; DNA: TGTGCCAGTAGTGACACCCAGGGCCGAAGATCACCCCTCCACTTT
length: 13; V: TRBV7-9; size: NA; D: NA; J: TRBJ2-3; CDR3: CASSYRGTDTQYF; DNA: TGTGCCAGCAGTTATAGGGGTACAGATACGCAGTATTTT
length: 15; V: TRBV5-1; size: NA; D: TRBD1; J: TRBJ2-7; CDR3: CASSPRQGTAYEQYF; DNA: TGCGCCAGCAGCCCCCGACAGGGAACGGCCTACGAGCAGTACTTC
length: 13; V: TRBV19; size: NA; D: NA; J: TRBJ2-3; CDR3: CASRTTLTDTQYF; DNA: TGTGCCAGTAGGACTACCCTCACAGATACGCAGTATTTT
length: 14; V: TRBV6-6; size: NA; D: TRBD2; J: TRBJ2-1; CDR3: CATKTSGSLDEQFF; DNA: TGTGCCACCAAGACTAGCGGGAGTTTGGATGAGCAGTTCTTC
length: 16; V: TRBV30; size: NA; D: NA; J: TRBJ2-4; CDR3: CAWSEKGMVTKNIQYF; DNA: TGTGCCTGGAGTGAGAAGGGGATGGTGACCAAAAACATTCAGTACTTC
length: 14; V: TRBV19; size: NA; D: TRBD1; J: TRBJ2-7; CDR3: CASSRTGVNYEQYF; DNA: TGTGCCAGTAGCCGGACAGGGGTTAACTACGAGCAGTACTTC
length: 14; V: TRBV5-1; size: NA; D: NA; J: TRBJ2-1; CDR3: CASSLALGAHEQFF; DNA: TGCGCCAGCAGCTTGGCCTTGGGGGCCCATGAGCAGTTCTTC
length: 20; V: TRBV10-3; size: NA; D: TRBD2; J: TRBJ2-2; CDR3: CAISGESASSGRSSTGELFF; DNA: TGTGCCATCAGTGGCGAGTCGGCGAGTAGCGGGAGGAGCAGCACCGGGGAGCTGTTTTTT
length: 16; V: TRBV6-1; size: NA; D: TRBD1; J: TRBJ1-2; CDR3: CASSEAGTGYNYGYTF; DNA: TGTGCCAGCAGTGAAGCGGGGACAGGGTACAACTATGGCTACACCTTC
length: 12; V: TRBV15; size: once; D: NA; J: TRBJ1-3; CDR3: CATSRLENTIYF; DNA: TGTGCCACCAGCAGACTCGAGAACACCATATATTTT
length: 14; V: TRBV21-1; size: NA; D: NA; J: TRBJ1-2; CDR3: CASSKARKAGGYTF; DNA: TGTGCCAGCAGCAAAGCGCGGAAGGCCGGAGGCTACACCTTC
length: 15; V: TRBV6-1; size: once; D: TRBD1; J: TRBJ1-5; CDR3: CASSRDRGGNQPQHF; DNA: TGTGCCAGCAGTAGGGACAGGGGTGGCAATCAGCCCCAGCATTTT
length: 17; V: TRBV28; size: NA; D: NA; J: TRBJ2-7; CDR3: CASSLGGADPRSYEQYF; DNA: TGTGCCAGCAGTTTAGGGGGGGCAGATCCCCGCTCCTACGAGCAGTACTTC
length: 15; V: TRBV19; size: NA; D: NA; J: TRBJ1-5; CDR3: CASSIRGDSNQPQHF; DNA: TGTGCCAGTAGTATCCGGGGGGATAGCAATCAGCCCCAGCATTTT
length: 11; V: TRBV5-1; size: NA; D: NA; J: TRBJ2-5; CDR3: CASSLRETQYF; DNA: TGCGCCAGCAGCTTGCGAGAGACCCAGTACTTC
length: 12; V: TRBV30; size: NA; D: TRBD1; J: TRBJ2-7; CDR3: CAWDRAKNEQYF; DNA: TGTGCCTGGGACAGGGCGAAGAACGAGCAGTACTTC
length: 15; V: TRBV6-5; size: NA; D: NA; J: TRBJ1-3; CDR3: CASSYGRHSGNTIYF; DNA: TGTGCCAGCAGTTACGGGAGGCACTCTGGAAACACCATATATTTT
length: 14; V: TRBV18; size: NA; D: TRBD2; J: TRBJ2-2; CDR3: CASSPGGGAGELFF; DNA: TGTGCCAGCTCACCAGGCGGGGGAGCCGGGGAGCTGTTTTTT
length: 15; V: TRBV28; size: NA; D: NA; J: TRBJ1-5; CDR3: CASSLLVGVGKPQHF; DNA: TGTGCCAGCAGTTTATTAGTAGGAGTTGGTAAGCCCCAGCATTTT
length: 15; V: TRBV11-3; size: NA; D: NA; J: TRBJ2-6; CDR3: CASSRGSSGANVLTF; DNA: TGTGCCAGCAGCCGAGGTTCGTCTGGGGCCAACGTCCTGACTTTC
length: 13; V: TRBV15; size: NA; D: NA; J: TRBJ1-6; CDR3: CATSRTQGSPLHF; DNA: TGTGCCACCAGCAGAACGCAGGGATCACCCCTCCACTTT
length: 15; V: TRBV18; size: NA; D: NA; J: TRBJ1-1; CDR3: CASSPARGGWTEAFF; DNA: TGTGCCAGCTCACCAGCCAGGGGTGGTTGGACTGAAGCTTTCTTT
length: 13; V: TRBV25-1; size: NA; D: TRBD1; J: TRBJ2-7; CDR3: CASSVTGAYEQYF; DNA: TGTGCCAGCAGTGTAACAGGGGCCTACGAGCAGTACTTC
length: 15; V: TRBV5-1; size: NA; D: TRBD1; J: TRBJ1-3; CDR3: CASSLGQGIGNTIYF; DNA: TGCGCCAGCAGCCTAGGACAGGGTATTGGAAACACCATATATTTT
length: 16; V: TRBV14; size: NA; D: TRBD1; J: TRBJ2-7; CDR3: CASSRNLRGGGYEQYF; DNA: TGTGCCAGCAGCCGAAACTTGAGAGGGGGCGGGTACGAGCAGTACTTC
length: 15; V: TRBV7-3; size: NA; D: TRBD2; J: TRBJ2-1; CDR3: CASSFGTSGTNEQFF; DNA: TGTGCCAGCAGCTTTGGGACTAGCGGGACGAATGAGCAGTTCTTC
length: 13; V: TRBV7-2; size: NA; D: NA; J: TRBJ2-7; CDR3: CASSPRQTYEQYF; DNA: TGTGCCAGCAGCCCCAGACAAACCTACGAGCAGTACTTC
length: 16; V: TRBV9; size: NA; D: NA; J: TRBJ2-1; CDR3: CASSGAGDQTYNEQFF; DNA: TGTGCCAGCAGCGGAGCAGGGGACCAGACCTACAATGAGCAGTTCTTC
length: 15; V: TRBV6-4; size: NA; D: NA; J: TRBJ1-6; CDR3: CASSDSGRSNSPLHF; DNA: TGTGCCAGCAGTGACTCGGGGCGGTCTAATTCACCCCTCCACTTT
length: 13; V: TRBV10-1; size: NA; D: NA; J: TRBJ2-2; CDR3: CASRSQQGGELFF; DNA: TGCGCCAGCAGAAGCCAGCAGGGCGGGGAGCTGTTTTTT
length: 14; V: TRBV30; size: once; D: NA; J: TRBJ2-7; CDR3: CALDPENPPYEQYF; DNA: TGTGCCTTAGACCCGGAGAACCCGCCTTACGAGCAGTACTTC
length: 14; V: TRBV6-5; size: NA; D: NA; J: TRBJ1-2; CDR3: CASSYSRDKNGYTF; DNA: TGTGCCAGCAGTTACTCCCGGGACAAAAATGGCTACACCTTC
length: 10; V: TRBV2; size: NA; D: NA; J: TRBJ1-6; CDR3: CASSRHSSHF; DNA: TGTGCCAGCAGTCGGCACTCTAGCCACTTT
length: 16; V: TRBV7-6; size: NA; D: NA; J: TRBJ1-3; CDR3: CASSSPGAASGNTIYF; DNA: TGTGCCAGCAGCTCCCCAGGGGCCGCCTCTGGAAACACCATATATTTT
length: 15; V: TRBV27; size: NA; D: NA; J: TRBJ2-4; CDR3: CASSPLSRAKNIQYF; DNA: TGTGCCAGCAGTCCGTTGAGTCGGGCCAAAAACATTCAGTACTTC